The T cell receptor beta chain under discussion was sequenced for a study of untreated major depressive disorder. Study-level findings and limits: Sequencing showed nonsignificant TRBV25-01 and TRBV02-01 differences matching flow cytometry.

Libraries were prepared by immunoSEQ multiplex PCR; TCRdb keeps only in-frame clonotypes and omits some of them. The repertoire holds about 21,000 clones, with 85% to 95% as singletons. Looked up from germline, CDR1 is SEHNR and CDR2 is FQNEAQ (reference sequence). This CDR3 region has 14 residues. Trimming removed 1 base at V and 6 bases at J, with 11 bases between. About this clone: Antigen unknown.

J is TRBJ2-3 and V is TRBV7-9; D unresolved. This clonotype originated in a man aged 25 to 45 in good health. Sequencing was carried out using CD4+ T cells from PBMCs. The CDR3 loop is CASSLDFSLDTQYF. CDR3 sequence (DNA): TGTGCCAGCAGCTTAGACTTTTCCCTTGATACGCAGTATTTT.